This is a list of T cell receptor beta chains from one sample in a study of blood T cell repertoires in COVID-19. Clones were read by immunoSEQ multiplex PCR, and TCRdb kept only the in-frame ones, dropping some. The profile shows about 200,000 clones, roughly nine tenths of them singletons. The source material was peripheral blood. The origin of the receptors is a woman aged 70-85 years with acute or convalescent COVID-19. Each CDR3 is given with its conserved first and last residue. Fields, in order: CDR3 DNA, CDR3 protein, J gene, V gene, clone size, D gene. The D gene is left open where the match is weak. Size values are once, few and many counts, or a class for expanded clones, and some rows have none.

TGTGCCAGCAGCTTAAAGGGAGTAAACGAGCAGTACTTC,CASSLKGVNEQYF,TRBJ2-7,TRBV5-4,-,-
TGTGCCATCAGTGAGTCCGGACAGGGGTACGGAGGCAATCAGCCCCAGCATTTT,CAISESGQGYGGNQPQHF,TRBJ1-5,TRBV10-3,-,TRBD1
TGCGCCAGCAGCCAAGATCCCGGGACAGAGAATCAGCCCCAGCATTTT,CASSQDPGTENQPQHF,TRBJ1-5,TRBV4-1,few,TRBD1
TGTGCCAGCAGCCATACAGCTTACAATGAGCAGTTCTTC,CASSHTAYNEQFF,TRBJ2-1,TRBV3-1/TRBV3-2,-,-
TGTGCCAGTAGTGCGTCCCTTTTCCAGGGGGAGAACACTGAAGCTTTCTTT,CASSASLFQGENTEAFF,TRBJ1-1,TRBV19,-,TRBD1
TGTGCCAGCAGTAAACAGGGGAACAATCAGCCCCAGCATTTT,CASSKQGNNQPQHF,TRBJ1-5,TRBV27,-,TRBD1
TGTGCCAGCAGCTCAGGTCTTGGTGGCTACACCTTC,CASSSGLGGYTF,TRBJ1-2,TRBV6-5,-,-
TGTGCCAGCAGTGACGAGAGGGTGCCCGGAAACACCATATATTTT,CASSDERVPGNTIYF,TRBJ1-3,TRBV6-4,-,-
TGTGCCAGCAGTTCCCATCCCGGGGAGCTGTTTTTT,CASSSHPGELFF,TRBJ2-2,TRBV6-6,-,-
TGTGCCAGTAGCGACAGGCCCGGCGACTACGAGCAGTACTTC,CASSDRPGDYEQYF,TRBJ2-7,TRBV19,-,-
TGTGCCAGCAGCCAAGAACTGGGGGCGATGGGGGGCTACACCTTC,CASSQELGAMGGYTF,TRBJ1-2,TRBV14,-,-
TGCGCCAGCAGCCAAGGGCTAGCGGGAGCCTATGTCCACGAGCAGTACTTC,CASSQGLAGAYVHEQYF,TRBJ2-7,TRBV4-3,-,TRBD2
TGTGCCAGCAGCCCAACAGGGGACAGGAATTCACCCCTCCACTTT,CASSPTGDRNSPLHF,TRBJ1-6,TRBV6-5,-,TRBD1
TGTGCCAGCAGTGAGGAAAAAGGGGCCGGCTATGGCTACACCTTC,CASSEEKGAGYGYTF,TRBJ1-2,TRBV6-1,-,-
TGTGCCAGCACTGGGCAGCTTAACTATGGCTACACCTTC,CASTGQLNYGYTF,TRBJ1-2,TRBV2,-,-
TGTGCCAGCAGCCCCTACGGACAGGCAACTAATGAAAAACTGTTTTTT,CASSPYGQATNEKLFF,TRBJ1-4,TRBV3-1/TRBV3-2,-,TRBD1
TGTGCCAGCAGCTTCTGGTCCCTAATTCCTTCCGCCGGGGAGCTGTTTTTT,CASSFWSLIPSAGELFF,TRBJ2-2,TRBV5-6,-,-
TGTGCCAGCAGCCCGGTGGGCAGGGGGCAAACTGAAGCTTTCTTT,CASSPVGRGQTEAFF,TRBJ1-1,TRBV5-4,-,TRBD1